This entry is about one T cell receptor beta chain. This record comes from a study of cytomegalovirus exposure and HLA in healthy donors. The CDR3 spans 15 residues. Germline CDR1 is SNHLY and CDR2 is FYNNEI. Trimming at V came to 8 bases and at J to 9 bases, leaving 13 bases not matched to a gene. The PCR was carried out with 60 Vbeta primers and 13 Jbeta primers. The repertoire was sequenced with immunoSEQ multiplex PCR; TCRdb's copy has only in-frame clones and lacks some. The repertoire holds about 120,000 clones, with roughly four fifths as singletons. The sequence derives from a man aged 45-65 years in good health and CMV-seropositive. The sequenced material came from PBMCs. V is TRBV2 and J is TRBJ2-1; TRBD2 aligns across 10 bases. CDR3: CASWGVKRGGGEQFF. The CDR3, as DNA: TGTGCCAGCTGGGGGGTGAAGCGGGGGGGCGGTGAGCAGTTCTTC.